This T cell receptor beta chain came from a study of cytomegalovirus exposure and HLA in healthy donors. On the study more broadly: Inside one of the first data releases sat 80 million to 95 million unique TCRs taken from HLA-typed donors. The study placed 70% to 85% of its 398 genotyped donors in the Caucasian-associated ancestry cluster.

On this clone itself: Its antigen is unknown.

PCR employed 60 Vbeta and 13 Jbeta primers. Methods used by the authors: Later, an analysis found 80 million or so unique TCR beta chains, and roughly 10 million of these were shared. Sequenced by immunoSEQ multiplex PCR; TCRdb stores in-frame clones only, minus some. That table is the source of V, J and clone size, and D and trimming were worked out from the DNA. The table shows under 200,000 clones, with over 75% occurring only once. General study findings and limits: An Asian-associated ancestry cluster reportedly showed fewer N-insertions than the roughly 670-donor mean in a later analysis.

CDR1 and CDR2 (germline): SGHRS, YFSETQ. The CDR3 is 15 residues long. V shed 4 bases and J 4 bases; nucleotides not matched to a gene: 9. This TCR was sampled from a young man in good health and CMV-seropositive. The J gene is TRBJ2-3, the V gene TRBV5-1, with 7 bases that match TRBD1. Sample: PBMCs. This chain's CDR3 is CASSPRTGTSDTQYF. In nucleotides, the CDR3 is TGCGCCAGCAGCCCGAGGACAGGAACCTCAGATACGCAGTATTTT.